Sequencing of this T cell receptor (beta chain) was carried out in a study of patients and donors after allogeneic stem cell transplantation. TCRdb used MiXCR to reprocess the RT-PCR reads, holding one entry per CDR3 protein. The sample includes 150,000 or so distinct CDR3 sequences, approximately 22% of them seen just once. CDR1 and CDR2 (germline): MNHEY, SVGAGI. Trimming cost V 0 bases and J 5 bases; bases outside gene matches: 8. This CDR3 has 17 residues. This clonotype has a handful of counts. Sequenced: blood, either unsorted or a sorted T cell fraction (not recorded which). The chain has TRBV6-5 and TRBJ1-1; the match to TRBD1 covers 11 bases. The receptor was derived from a human donor who was either an allogeneic HSCT recipient or a stem cell or donor lymphocyte infusion donor (not recorded which). It is not recorded whose cells these are; they may come from a transplant donor. CDR3 coding DNA: TGTGCCAGCAGTTACTCATTTGGACAGGGGGCGAATACTGAAGCTTTCTTT. As protein: CASSYSFGQGANTEAFF.